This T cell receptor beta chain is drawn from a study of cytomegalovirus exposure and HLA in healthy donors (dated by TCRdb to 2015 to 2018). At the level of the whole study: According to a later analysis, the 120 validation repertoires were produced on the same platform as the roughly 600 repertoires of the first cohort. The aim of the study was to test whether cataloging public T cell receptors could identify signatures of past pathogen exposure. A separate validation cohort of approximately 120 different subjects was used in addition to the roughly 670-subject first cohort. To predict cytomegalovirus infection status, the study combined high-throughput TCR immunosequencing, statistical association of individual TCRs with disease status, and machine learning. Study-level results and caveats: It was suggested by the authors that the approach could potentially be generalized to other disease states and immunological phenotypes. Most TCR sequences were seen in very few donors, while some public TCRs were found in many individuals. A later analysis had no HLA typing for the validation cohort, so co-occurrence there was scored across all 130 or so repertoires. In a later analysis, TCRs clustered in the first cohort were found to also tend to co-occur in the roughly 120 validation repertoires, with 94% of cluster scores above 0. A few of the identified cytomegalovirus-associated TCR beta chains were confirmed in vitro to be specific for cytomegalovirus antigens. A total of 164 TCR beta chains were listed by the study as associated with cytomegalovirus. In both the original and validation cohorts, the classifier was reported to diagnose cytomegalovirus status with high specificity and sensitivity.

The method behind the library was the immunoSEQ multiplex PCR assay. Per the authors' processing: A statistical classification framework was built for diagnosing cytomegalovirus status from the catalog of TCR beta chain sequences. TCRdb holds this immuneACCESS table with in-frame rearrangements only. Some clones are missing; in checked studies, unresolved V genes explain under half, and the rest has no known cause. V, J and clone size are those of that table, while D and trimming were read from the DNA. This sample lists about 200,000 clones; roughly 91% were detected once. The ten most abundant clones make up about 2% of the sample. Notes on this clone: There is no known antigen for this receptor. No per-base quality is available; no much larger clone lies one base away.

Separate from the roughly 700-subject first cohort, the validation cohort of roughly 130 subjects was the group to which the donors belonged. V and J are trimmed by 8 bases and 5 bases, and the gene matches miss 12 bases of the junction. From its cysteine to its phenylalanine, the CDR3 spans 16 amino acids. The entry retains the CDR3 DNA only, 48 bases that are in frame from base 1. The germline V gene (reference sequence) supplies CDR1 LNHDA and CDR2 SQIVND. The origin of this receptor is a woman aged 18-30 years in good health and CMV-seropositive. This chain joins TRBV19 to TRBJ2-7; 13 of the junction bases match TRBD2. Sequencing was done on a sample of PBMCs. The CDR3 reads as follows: CASRTSGSGLGNEQYF. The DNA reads TGTGCCAGTCGGACTAGCGGGAGCGGGCTAGGCAACGAGCAGTACTTC.